This T cell receptor beta chain derives from a study of STAT5B mutations in CD4+ large granular lymphocyte leukemia. The study's findings and limits: Top patient clones used TRBV06 genes more often: 8/27 versus 2/35 in controls. Patient CD4-sorted repertoires looked more clonal than healthy CD4+ repertoires, even without putative leukemic clones. Main leukemic clonotypes were patient-specific, but roughly 25% appeared at low frequency elsewhere.

A note on this clone: What it binds is unknown.

Germline V lookup: CDR1 MDHEN, CDR2 SYDVKM. V was shortened by 4 bases and J by 6 bases, with 18 bases between the two germline ends. This CDR3 comprises 15 residues. Controls came from buffy coats of healthy blood donors. The data were produced by immunoSEQ multiplex PCR, yet TCRdb's version contains in-frame clones alone and is incomplete. The sample lists about 31,000 clones; roughly 70% were seen once. The specimen sequenced was CD4+ T cells from blood buffy coats. The sequence was obtained from a human donor in good health. V is TRBV28 and J is TRBJ2-5, with TRBD2 as a possible D gene (6 bases). CDR3 sequence (DNA): TGTGCCAGCAGTTCTCATGGGGGGAATAGTAAGACCCAGTACTTC. Translated, it gives CASSSHGGNSKTQYF.